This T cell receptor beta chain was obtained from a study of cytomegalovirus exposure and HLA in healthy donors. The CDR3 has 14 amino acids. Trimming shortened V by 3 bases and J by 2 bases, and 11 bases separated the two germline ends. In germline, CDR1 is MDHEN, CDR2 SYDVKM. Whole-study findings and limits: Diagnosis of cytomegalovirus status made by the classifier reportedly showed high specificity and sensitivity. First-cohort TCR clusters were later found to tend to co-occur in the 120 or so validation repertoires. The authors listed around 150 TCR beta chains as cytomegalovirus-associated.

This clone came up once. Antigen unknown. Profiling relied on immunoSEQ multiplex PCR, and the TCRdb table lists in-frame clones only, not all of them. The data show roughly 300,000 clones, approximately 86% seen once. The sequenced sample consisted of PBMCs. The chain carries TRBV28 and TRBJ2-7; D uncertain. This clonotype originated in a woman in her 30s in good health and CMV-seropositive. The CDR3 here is CASSFPMGTYEQYF. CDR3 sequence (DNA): TGTGCCAGCAGTTTCCCCATGGGGACCTACGAGCAGTACTTC.